This T cell receptor (beta chain) came from a study of T cell responses to AZD1222 COVID-19 vaccine (dated by TCRdb to 2020 to 2022). Describing the broader study: TCR sequencing was performed for about 240 trial participants, of whom roughly 200 were given two doses of AZD1222 and approximately 25 were given two doses of MenACWY control vaccine. Trial participants were enrolled into age subgroups of 18-55, 56-69 and 70-plus years, which contained approximately 150, 30 and 60 TCR-sequenced participants, respectively.

The CDR3 regions of human TCRbeta chains were subjected to immunosequencing. In the authors' own workflow: Repertoire TCRs were matched against a reference library of SARS-CoV-2-specific TCRs generated with the MIRA antigen-specificity platform. Breadth was defined as the fraction of unique TCRs that were SARS-CoV-2-associated, and depth was defined as the fraction of total T cells that were SARS-CoV-2-associated. Using the MIRA data, every spike-specific TCR was mapped to the spike region that the TCR reacted to and assigned to either a CD4 or a CD8 class. Log10-transformed breadth and depth values were compared by one-way ANOVA with Sidak's multiple comparisons tests. TCRdb stores this immuneACCESS table with in-frame sequences only. Part of the clones is absent; in the studies checked, under half of the shortfall reflects unresolved V genes, and no reason is known for the rest. Clone size and V and J calls were adopted from that table, with D and trimming inferred from the DNA. The sample table shows 110,000 to 150,000 clones, and more than 75% are seen once. The top ten clones comprise more than 1.5% of the sample.

In the paper's terms, the time point label means: about 28 days (+/-7) after the second vaccine dose. AZD1222 recipients with second doses at about 4 weeks or about 12 weeks were pooled, because spike-specific TCR depth and breadth did not differ between schedules. Vaccinee samples were obtained from the UK trials COV001 and COV002, which included a single-blind randomized controlled phase 2/3 trial of AZD1222 (ChAdOx1 nCoV-19) in healthy adults. Trial participant PBMC samples were collected at day 0 and day 28 after the second dose for TCRbeta chain sequencing. The CDR3, from cysteine to phenylalanine, totals 13 residues. Of all the DNA, just the CDR3 is kept, 39 bases in frame from base 1. According to the germline V gene, CDR1 reads MNHNS and CDR2 reads SASEGT. Trimming removed 3 bases from V and 5 bases from J, leaving 8 bases between the germline ends. Details on this clone: There is no known antigen for this receptor. The input lacks base qualities; no much larger clone sits a single base away.

The investigation overall reported the following: In the small 56-69-year group, the increase in depth fell short of significance, most likely because of low power. Participants were mostly white British and included more females than males, and it was suggested by the authors that clonal diversity may have been underestimated. Only a handful of AZD1222 recipients were SARS-CoV-2 seropositive at baseline, limiting conclusions about previously exposed vaccinees. A significant rise in spike-specific TCR breadth and depth was observed after two AZD1222 doses relative to day 0 and relative to MenACWY recipients. CD4 TCRs associated with the vaccine covered the entire spike protein, and the dominant responses were in regions 160-218 and 743-854. Epitopes outside the regions mutated in the B.1.351 and B.1.1.7 variants were reportedly recognized by nearly half of the unique spike-specific TCRs. Because no day 14 peak-response samples were available, the repertoires could be characterized only after the peak T cell response.

The sample consisted of peripheral blood, taken 28 days after the second AZD1222 dose. This TCR came from an adult who received the AZD1222 COVID-19 vaccine. The chain is assembled from TRBV6-1 and TRBJ1-5; the D gene is possibly TRBD1, with 5 bases matching. The CDR3 region has the sequence CASSESGYQPQHF. The sequence in DNA is TGTGCCAGCAGTGAGTCAGGGTATCAGCCCCAGCATTTT.